The 3 T cell receptor beta chains below all came from one sample that was sequenced in a study of response to subunit inactivated influenza vaccine. TCRdb re-analysed the RT-PCR reads in MiXCR, keeping a single row per CDR3 protein. The repertoire consists of about 570,000 distinct CDR3 sequences, with roughly 12% occurring once and the leading ten covering about 10%. This specimen was PBMCs from blood, taken on the day of vaccination. These TCRs come from a man in his forties or fifties who received an inactivated influenza vaccine.

The chain employs TRBV29-1 and TRBJ2-1; D is possibly TRBD2 (6 bases). The germline V gene has CDR1 SQVTM and CDR2 ANQGSEA. Trimming took 2 bases from V and 7 from J, leaving 15 bases between them. This CDR3 has 14 amino acids. The CDR3 reads CSVETGATFNEQFF. CDR3 bases: TGCAGCGTTGAAACGGGAGCAACTTTTAATGAGCAGTTCTTC.

The chain has TRBV5-1 and TRBJ1-4, with 7 bases identical to TRBD1. CDR3 length equals 15 residues. Germline loops: CDR1 SGHRS, CDR2 YFSETQ. With 4 bases clipped from V and 5 bases from J, the junction kept 8 bases outside the gene matches. In DNA form, the CDR3 reads TGCGCCAGCAGCCGGGGGGGACAGCAGAATGAAAAACTGTTTTTT. Translation gives CASSRGGQQNEKLFF.

This clonotype came up a few times. The J gene is TRBJ2-4, the V gene TRBV9; 8 positions agree with TRBD1. The CDR3 contains 14 residues. With 4 bases clipped from V and 7 bases from J, the junction kept 7 bases outside the gene matches. The germline gives CDR1 SGDLS, CDR2 YYNGEE. The DNA of the CDR3 is TGTGCCAGCAGCCCTAGGACAGGGTCCAACATTCAGTACTTC. It is translated as CASSPRTGSNIQYF.